This entry lists 7 T cell receptor beta chains sequenced from one sample in a study of blood T cell repertoires in COVID-19. The method was immunoSEQ multiplex PCR; TCRdb's version includes in-frame clones alone and lacks a portion of them. This sample carries fewer than 350,000 clones, just under 85% of them seen once, and the ten largest clones take around 4.2%. The material sequenced was peripheral blood. Receptors were obtained from a woman aged 45-65 years with active or convalescent COVID-19.

This clone was recorded a few times. CDR3 bases: TGTGCCAGCAGTTCCCCCCAGGGGACAGGGGATGGCGGGGAGCTGTTTTTT. Translating gives CASSSPQGTGDGGELFF. This chain joins TRBV28 and TRBJ2-2; 10 bases are shared with TRBD1. The trim removed 4 bases at V and 7 bases at J, leaving 12 bases unmatched. Germline assignment: CDR1 MDHEN and CDR2 SYDVKM. The CDR3 sequence is 17 residues long.

V usage is TRBV28 and J usage is TRBJ1-6; D is possibly TRBD1 (5 bases). Trimming removed 7 bases at V and 5 bases at J, with 12 bases between. CDR3 size: 14 residues. Germline V gives CDR1 MDHEN, CDR2 SYDVKM. CDR3 region: CASTPRANNSPLHF. DNA for the CDR3: TGTGCCAGCACCCCCAGGGCAAATAATTCACCCCTCCACTTT.

In this sample, this clone turned up a few times. The CDR3 DNA is TGTGCCACCAGCAGCCGTAACAGGGGGCTGGAGCCCCAGCATTTT. It encodes CATSSRNRGLEPQHF. This chain uses TRBV15 with TRBJ1-5, with 9 bases aligning to TRBD1. Germline V lookup: CDR1 LNHNV, CDR2 YYDKDF (reference sequence). This CDR3 has 15 amino acids. V was pared by 3 bases and J by 8 bases, with 8 bases of the junction left unmatched. Filled out from reference TRBV15 and TRBJ1-5, the complete variable domain reads DAMVIQNPRYQVTQFGKPVTLSCSQTLNHNVMYWYQQKSSQAPKLLFHYYDKDFNNEADTPDNFQSRRPNTSFCFLDIRSPGLGDTAMYLCATSSRNRGLEPQHFGDGTRLSIL.

The DNA of the CDR3 is TGTGCCTGGAGAAGACCGGGACAGGGGAGCTCCTACGAGCAGTACTTC. Translating it yields CAWRRPGQGSSYEQYF. The J gene is TRBJ2-7, the V gene TRBV30; 10 nucleotides match TRBD1. J lost 0 bases, V lost 3 bases, and 8 bases had no gene match. The CDR3 is 16 residues long. Germline V lookup: CDR1 GTSNPN, CDR2 SVGIG (reference sequence). Full variable domain (rest looked up from reference TRBV30 and TRBJ2-7): SQTIHQWPATLVQPVGSPLSLECTVEGTSNPNLYWYRQAAGRGLQLLFYSVGIGQISSEVPQNLSASRPQDRQFILSSKKLLLSDSGFYLCAWRRPGQGSSYEQYFGPGTRLTVT.

The rearrangement uses TRBV3-1 (or the pseudogene TRBV3-2) and TRBJ1-2; D unclear. Between the trimmed V and J ends, which lost 3 bases and 4 bases, there was a span of 15 bases. Germline lookup yields CDR1 LGHDT and CDR2 YNNKEL (reference sequence). This CDR3 has 15 amino acids. In DNA, the CDR3 is TGTGCCAGCAGCCAGAGACTGGCGGTTCGCTATGGCTACACCTTC. This translates into CASSQRLAVRYGYTF.

The chain combines TRBV11-2 with TRBJ1-1; TRBD1 is a possible D gene (6 bases). The germline V gene encodes CDR1 SGHAT and CDR2 FQNNGV. This CDR3 contains 14 residues. Trimming removed 5 bases at V and 3 bases at J, with 13 bases between. DNA for the CDR3: TGTGCCAGCAGCGTAAAGACAGGCTACACTGAAGCTTTCTTT. Protein product: CASSVKTGYTEAFF. The whole variable domain, filled in from reference TRBV11-2 and TRBJ1-1, reads EAGVAQSPRYKIIEKRQSVAFWCNPISGHATLYWYQQILGQGPKLLIQFQNNGVVDDSQLPKDRFSAERLKGVDSTLKIQPAKLEDSAVYLCASSVKTGYTEAFFGQGTRLTVV.

The J gene is TRBJ1-1, the V gene TRBV6-6; TRBD1 might be the D (5 bases). Germline CDR1 is MNHNY and CDR2 is SVGAGI (reference sequence). There are 14 residues in the CDR3. Trimming stripped 0 bases from V and 3 bases from J, with 8 bases between. The CDR3 nucleotides read TGTGCCAGCAGTTACTCGAGCAGGGACACTGAAGCTTTCTTT. Translation gives CASSYSSRDTEAFF.